The rows below give T cell receptor beta chains drawn from one sample of a study of identical twins. TCRdb passed the 5' RACE reads through MiXCR, listing each CDR3 protein once. The top ten clones hold around 1.6% of a sample with nearly 900,000 distinct CDR3 sequences, around 12% of them seen once. These data also formed part of another study, on yellow fever vaccine responses in identical twins.

Sequenced material: PBMCs. The receptors were gathered from a woman aged 18-30 years in good health. CDR3s include the opening cysteine and the closing phenylalanine or tryptophan. D genes are given only for firm matches. Size tells how often a clone was seen (once, few, many) or the class of an expanded clone, and some rows leave it out.

D | length | J | size | V | CDR3 | DNA
. | 16 | TRBJ2-2 | few | TRBV3-1 | CASFPWIADNTGELFF | TGTGCCAGCTTCCCGTGGATAGCGGACAACACCGGGGAGCTGTTTTTT
TRBD1 | 14 | TRBJ2-7 | . | TRBV12-3/TRBV12-4 | CASRAGQGSYEQYF | TGTGCCAGCAGAGCGGGACAGGGCTCCTACGAGCAGTACTTC
TRBD1 | 17 | TRBJ2-1 | . | TRBV12-3/TRBV12-4 | CASSPNPGQGAENEQFF | TGTGCCAGCAGCCCAAACCCGGGACAGGGGGCTGAGAATGAGCAGTTCTTC
. | 14 | TRBJ1-1 | many | TRBV18 | CASSPPGWGTEAFF | TGTGCCAGCTCACCACCCGGGTGGGGCACTGAAGCTTTCTTT
. | 13 | TRBJ1-2 | . | TRBV28 | CASSLQGWYGYTF | TGTGCCAGCAGTTTGCAGGGGTGGTATGGCTACACCTTC
. | 14 | TRBJ1-4 | few | TRBV2 | CASSDFQDNEKLFF | TGTGCCAGCAGTGATTTCCAGGACAATGAAAAACTGTTTTTT
TRBD1 | 16 | TRBJ1-3 | many | TRBV5-1 | CASSYGDRAGGNTIYF | TGCGCCAGCAGCTACGGAGACAGGGCAGGCGGAAACACCATATATTTT
TRBD2 | 17 | TRBJ2-3 | few | TRBV20-1 | CSARVLAGGGPGDTQYF | TGCAGTGCTAGAGTTTTAGCCGGCGGGGGGCCAGGGGATACGCAGTATTTT
TRBD1 | 16 | TRBJ1-1 | many | TRBV12-3/TRBV12-4 | CASSKGQGGSNTEAFF | TGTGCCAGCAGCAAAGGACAGGGGGGATCAAACACTGAAGCTTTCTTT
. | 14 | TRBJ1-5 | few | TRBV20-1 | CSAPGAGSNQPQHF | TGCAGTGCACCAGGGGCAGGGAGCAATCAGCCCCAGCATTTT
TRBD2 | 15 | TRBJ2-1 | few | TRBV6-5 | CASSYELAAYNEQFF | TGTGCCAGCAGTTACGAACTAGCGGCGTACAATGAGCAGTTCTTC
TRBD2 | 16 | TRBJ2-3 | . | TRBV20-1 | CSARALTTSGADTQYF | TGCAGTGCTAGAGCCTTAACGACTAGCGGGGCAGATACGCAGTATTTT
. | 11 | TRBJ2-5 | few | TRBV3-1 | CASSQAGTQYF | TGTGCCAGCAGCCAAGCGGGGACCCAGTACTTC
. | 17 | TRBJ2-6 | . | TRBV12-3/TRBV12-4 | CASSLAVVSSGANVLTF | TGTGCCAGCAGTTTAGCGGTCGTTTCCTCTGGGGCCAACGTCCTGACTTTC
. | 16 | TRBJ2-3 | . | TRBV20-1 | CSARDELEPSTDTQYF | TGCAGTGCTAGAGACGAGCTCGAACCAAGCACAGATACGCAGTATTTT
. | 14 | TRBJ1-5 | few | TRBV2 | CASSPGPGSLPQHF | TGTGCCAGCAGCCCGGGACCTGGGTCATTGCCCCAGCATTTT
. | 14 | TRBJ2-1 | . | TRBV4-1 | CASSWGLSVNEQFF | TGCGCCAGCAGCTGGGGGCTGTCGGTAAATGAGCAGTTCTTC
. | 13 | TRBJ1-2 | . | TRBV15 | CATSRRGSYGYTF | TGTGCCACCAGCAGAAGGGGAAGCTATGGCTACACCTTC
. | 13 | TRBJ1-5 | . | TRBV6-1 | CASNPDGGRPQHF | TGTGCCAGCAACCCCGATGGGGGGCGGCCCCAGCATTTT
. | 14 | TRBJ1-1 | few | TRBV5-1 | CASGSSGPNTEAFF | TGCGCCAGCGGATCTTCAGGCCCGAACACTGAAGCTTTCTTT
. | 12 | TRBJ2-3 | many | TRBV11-1 | CASSYTTDTQYF | TGTGCCAGCAGTTATACCACAGATACGCAGTATTTT
TRBD2 | 16 | TRBJ2-3 | . | TRBV2 | CASSVQLAESTDTQYF | TGTGCCAGCAGTGTCCAACTAGCGGAGAGCACAGATACGCAGTATTTT
TRBD1 | 16 | TRBJ1-5 | . | TRBV24-1 | CATSDHGQGGNQPQHF | TGTGCCACCAGTGACCATGGACAGGGCGGCAATCAGCCCCAGCATTTT
TRBD2 | 15 | TRBJ2-1 | many | TRBV12-3/TRBV12-4 | CATHPERELYNEQFF | TGTGCCACCCACCCTGAGCGGGAGTTATACAATGAGCAGTTCTTC
. | 15 | TRBJ2-1 | . | TRBV24-1 | CATSDLRASDNEQFF | TGTGCCACCAGTGATTTGCGGGCTAGCGACAATGAGCAGTTCTTC
. | 14 | TRBJ2-1 | . | TRBV25-1 | CASSEFSDRDEQFF | TGTGCCAGCAGTGAATTCTCCGACCGCGATGAGCAGTTCTTC
. | 13 | TRBJ2-2 | few | TRBV7-2 | CASSADYAGELFF | TGTGCCAGCAGCGCCGACTACGCCGGGGAGCTGTTTTTT
. | 13 | TRBJ2-1 | few | TRBV3-1 | CASTRRATNEQFF | TGTGCCAGCACCAGAAGGGCAACCAATGAGCAGTTCTTC
. | 15 | TRBJ2-3 | few | TRBV3-1 | CASSLKAGSTDTQYF | TGTGCCAGCAGCCTGAAGGCAGGAAGCACAGATACGCAGTATTTT
. | 16 | TRBJ2-1 | few | TRBV20-1 | CSATLTGTPSYNEQFF | TGCAGTGCTACGCTAACCGGGACCCCGTCCTACAATGAGCAGTTCTTC
. | 15 | TRBJ2-1 | few | TRBV5-1 | CASSWRDPMYNEQFF | TGCGCCAGCAGCTGGCGGGATCCAATGTACAATGAGCAGTTCTTC
. | 13 | TRBJ2-1 | few | TRBV20-1 | CSWAGSSYNEQFF | TGCAGTTGGGCGGGCAGCTCCTACAATGAGCAGTTCTTC
TRBD1 | 15 | TRBJ1-5 | many | TRBV4-1 | CASSHGQGGNQPQHF | TGCGCCAGCAGCCATGGACAGGGTGGCAATCAGCCCCAGCATTTT
. | 14 | TRBJ2-1 | many | TRBV24-1 | CATRDSQYHNEQFF | TGTGCCACCAGGGACAGCCAGTACCACAATGAGCAGTTCTTC
TRBD2 | 12 | TRBJ2-1 | . | TRBV29-1 | CSAPTSSNEQFF | TGCAGCGCCCCGACTAGCAGCAATGAGCAGTTCTTC
TRBD1 | 14 | TRBJ1-5 | . | TRBV20-1 | CSATGGGSNQPQHF | TGCAGTGCAACAGGGGGCGGCAGCAATCAGCCCCAGCATTTT
. | 12 | TRBJ2-7 | many | TRBV10-3 | CAITGDPYEQYF | TGTGCCATCACAGGGGACCCCTACGAGCAGTACTTC
. | 13 | TRBJ2-1 | many | TRBV7-9 | CASSRPTSNEQFF | TGTGCCAGCAGCCGCCCAACCTCCAATGAGCAGTTCTTC
. | 13 | TRBJ2-1 | . | TRBV10-1 | CASSESPYNEQFF | TGCGCCAGCAGTGAGTCGCCTTACAATGAGCAGTTCTTC
. | 14 | TRBJ2-1 | . | TRBV20-1 | CSAKSGRNYNEQFF | TGCAGTGCTAAGTCGGGACGAAACTACAATGAGCAGTTCTTC
. | 15 | TRBJ2-2 | few | TRBV25-1 | CASSAQALNTGELFF | TGTGCCAGCAGTGCACAGGCCTTAAACACCGGGGAGCTGTTTTTT
TRBD2 | 16 | TRBJ2-4 | few | TRBV11-3 | CASSSERDLAKNIQYF | TGTGCCAGCAGCTCGGAGCGGGACCTAGCCAAAAACATTCAGTACTTC
. | 14 | TRBJ2-2 | . | TRBV2 | CASSAPGQVRELFF | TGTGCCAGCAGTGCCCCGGGACAAGTCAGGGAGCTGTTTTTT
. | 14 | TRBJ2-7 | . | TRBV12-3/TRBV12-4 | CASRDGRGDNEQYF | TGTGCCAGCAGGGACGGAAGGGGGGATAACGAGCAGTACTTC
. | 17 | TRBJ2-1 | . | TRBV11-3 | CASSLGTFSPTSGEQFF | TGTGCCAGCAGCCTCGGGACTTTTTCCCCCACGAGTGGTGAGCAGTTCTTC
TRBD1 | 15 | TRBJ1-5 | many | TRBV5-1 | CASSLDRGANQPQHF | TGCGCCAGCAGCTTGGACAGGGGGGCTAATCAGCCCCAGCATTTT
TRBD2 | 16 | TRBJ2-1 | . | TRBV7-2 | CASSLMGLAGFSEQFF | TGTGCCAGCAGCTTAATGGGACTAGCGGGGTTCAGTGAGCAGTTCTTC
TRBD2 | 16 | TRBJ2-3 | few | TRBV6-4 | CASSMHRTSGGDTQYF | TGTGCCAGCAGTATGCATCGGACTAGCGGGGGAGATACGCAGTATTTT
TRBD1 | 15 | TRBJ1-5 | few | TRBV2 | CASSEGALSNQPQHF | TGTGCCAGCAGCGAGGGGGCCCTTAGCAATCAGCCCCAGCATTTT
. | 15 | TRBJ2-1 | . | TRBV2 | CASRRISAAYNEQFF | TGTGCCAGCAGGCGAATTAGCGCGGCCTACAATGAGCAGTTCTTC
. | 14 | TRBJ1-1 | many | TRBV7-6 | CASSLGSRNTEAFF | TGTGCCAGCAGCTTAGGGTCCCGGAACACTGAAGCTTTCTTT
. | 14 | TRBJ2-7 | few | TRBV28 | CASSPLGTEYEQYF | TGTGCCAGCAGCCCACTAGGGACGGAGTACGAGCAGTACTTC
TRBD2 | 17 | TRBJ2-1 | few | TRBV6-1 | CASSKVAGQSSYNEQFF | TGTGCCAGCAGTAAGGTAGCGGGGCAGAGCTCCTACAATGAGCAGTTCTTC
. | 15 | TRBJ2-4 | . | TRBV20-1 | CSARVATHSKNIQYF | TGCAGTGCTAGAGTTGCTACCCACTCCAAAAACATTCAGTACTTC